Reported below is one TCR beta chain. This clone was observed a single time. The antigen this receptor binds is unknown. The record has no base qualities; no much larger clone is one base away. This sample is part of a study of T cell responses to AZD1222 COVID-19 vaccine (dated by TCRdb to about 2021). Context from the whole study: AZD1222 recipients whose second dose came at about 4 weeks and those whose second dose came at about 12 weeks were combined into one group, since spike-specific TCR depth and breadth did not differ between the two schedules. A total of approximately 240 trial participants underwent TCR sequencing, of whom around 200 received two doses of AZD1222 and some 26 received two doses of the MenACWY control vaccine. Trial participants were enrolled into age subgroups of 18-55, 56-69 and 70-plus years, which contained roughly 140, 27 and 60 TCR-sequenced participants, respectively. Study-wide findings and limitations: Nearly half of unique spike-specific TCRs reportedly recognized epitopes outside regions mutated in the B.1.351 and B.1.1.7 variants. Vaccine-associated CD4 TCRs spanned the whole spike protein, with dominant responses in regions 160-218 and 743-854. The 56-69-year group was small, and its depth increase did not reach significance, likely because of low power. A significant rise in spike-specific TCR breadth and depth was observed after two AZD1222 doses relative to day 0 and relative to MenACWY recipients. Because no day 14 peak-response samples were available, repertoires were characterized only after the peak T cell response. Conclusions about previously exposed vaccinees were limited because only six or seven AZD1222 recipients were SARS-CoV-2 seropositive at baseline. Participants were mostly white British, with more females than males. The authors suggested clonal diversity may have been underestimated.

This sample's time point label indicates: baseline before first vaccination. Vaccinee samples were obtained from the UK trials COV001 and COV002, which included a single-blind randomized controlled phase 2/3 trial of AZD1222 (ChAdOx1 nCoV-19) in healthy adults. For TCRbeta chain sequencing, PBMC samples from trial participants were taken at day 0 and at day 28 after the second dose. The CDR3 regions of human TCRbeta chains were subjected to immunosequencing. In the paper's pipeline: TCRs in the repertoires were matched against a reference library of SARS-CoV-2-specific TCRs that had been generated with the MIRA antigen-specificity platform. Breadth meant the fraction of unique TCRs that were SARS-CoV-2-associated, whereas depth meant the fraction of total T cells that were SARS-CoV-2-associated. Using the MIRA data, each spike-specific TCR was mapped to the spike region that the TCR reacts to and placed in a CD4 or CD8 class. Log10-transformed breadth and depth values were compared by one-way ANOVA with Sidak's multiple comparisons tests. TCRdb provides this immuneACCESS table in a form limited to in-frame rearrangements. Some clones are lacking; in checked studies, under half of them reflect an unresolved V gene, and why the rest are absent is not known. V, J and clone size are taken as reported in that table, and D and trimming were inferred from the DNA itself. The sample records under 120,000 clones, more than 85% of which are singletons. The biggest ten clones account for about 1.2% of the sample.

The CDR3 sequence holds 14 residues, the cysteine and phenylalanine included. Only the CDR3 portion is preserved as DNA: 42 bases, with reading frame beginning at the first base. CDR1 and CDR2 are drawn from the germline V gene (reference sequence): SEHNR, FQNEAQ. Trimming takes 4 bases from V and 5 bases from J, and the germline ends sit 12 bases apart. The clonotype was recovered from an adult in good health. This specimen was peripheral blood, taken on day 0 of AZD1222 vaccination. Rearrangement joined TRBV7-9 to TRBJ2-1; no confident D gene assignment can be made. The bases are TGTGCCAGCAGCTCAGCATACCGGAACAATGAGCAGTTCTTC. This yields the protein CASSSAYRNNEQFF.